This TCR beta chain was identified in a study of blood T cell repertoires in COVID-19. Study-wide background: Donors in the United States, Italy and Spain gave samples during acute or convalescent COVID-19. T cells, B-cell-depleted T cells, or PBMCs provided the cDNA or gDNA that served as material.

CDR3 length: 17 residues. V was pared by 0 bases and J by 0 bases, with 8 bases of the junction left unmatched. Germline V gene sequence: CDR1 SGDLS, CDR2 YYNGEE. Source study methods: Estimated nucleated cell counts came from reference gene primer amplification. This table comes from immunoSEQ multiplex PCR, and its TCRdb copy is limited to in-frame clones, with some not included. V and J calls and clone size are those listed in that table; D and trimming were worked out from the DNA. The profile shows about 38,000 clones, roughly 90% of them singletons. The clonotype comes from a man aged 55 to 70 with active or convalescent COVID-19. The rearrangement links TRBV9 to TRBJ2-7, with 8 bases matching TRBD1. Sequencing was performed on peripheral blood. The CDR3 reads CASSVETGTGVSYEQYF. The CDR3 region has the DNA TGTGCCAGCAGCGTAGAAACTGGGACAGGAGTCTCCTACGAGCAGTACTTC. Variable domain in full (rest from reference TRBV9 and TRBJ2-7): DSGVTQTPKHLITATGQRVTLRCSPRSGDLSVYWYQQSLDQGLQFLIQYYNGEERAKGNILERFSAQQFPDLHSELNLSSLELGDSALYFCASSVETGTGVSYEQYFGPGTRLTVT.